The 7 T cell receptor beta chains below were found in one sample sequenced in a study of beta chain features in type 1 diabetes (dated by TCRdb to between 2018 and 2020). The library came from the immunoSEQ multiplex PCR assay. The entire isolated RNA was reverse transcribed using the High Capacity cDNA Reverse Transcription Kit, and thus expressed TCRB transcripts were sequenced. TCRdb re-hosts the immuneACCESS table, in-frame sequences only. Its copies lack some clones; in the studies checked, an unresolved V gene accounts for under half of them, and the cause for the rest is not known. The sample table contains about 5,700 clones; only one count was recorded for around 75% of them. In total, the top ten clones hold approximately 2% of the sample. Sequenced material: Tregs from blood. Interpreted using the paper, the cell subset or site label stands for: regulatory CD4+ T cells. The receptor source for this set is a man aged 18 to 30 in good health.

The gene calls are TRBV7-2 and TRBJ2-2; TRBD2 might be the D (6 bases). The V gene's germline CDR1 is SGHTA and CDR2 FQGNSA. Trimming pared 8 bases from V and 4 bases from J, leaving 20 bases between. The CDR3 covers 16 residues. The CDR3 DNA is TGTGCCAGCTCAATTAAGGCGGGGCTTGGCACCGGGGAGCTGTTTTTT. This gives the protein CASSIKAGLGTGELFF. Complete variable domain (other parts from reference TRBV7-2 and TRBJ2-2): GAGVSQSPSNKVTEKGKDVELRCDPISGHTALYWYRQSLGQGLEFLIYFQGNSAPDKSGLPSDRFSAERTGGSVSTLTIQRTQQEDSAVYLCASSIKAGLGTGELFFGEGSRLTVL.

V usage is TRBV18 and J usage is TRBJ1-5, with D possibly matching TRBD1 (5 bases). V lost 2 bases to trimming and J lost 7 bases, with 15 bases between them. The CDR3 is made up of 15 amino acids. Germline CDR1 KGHSH, CDR2 LQKENI. The CDR3 bases are TGTGCCAGCTCACCAGATTGGGGGGTAGAGCAGCCCCAGCATTTT. It specifies CASSPDWGVEQPQHF.

The CDR3 nucleotides read TGTGCCAGCAGCTCCTACGGGACAGTGAGAGGCTACACCTTC. Residues: CASSSYGTVRGYTF. This chain uses TRBV7-9 with TRBJ1-2, with 7 bases lining up with TRBD1. The germline gives CDR1 SEHNR, CDR2 FQNEAQ (reference sequence). After removal of 4 bases from V and 8 bases from J, the junction contained 10 bases not matched to a gene. CDR3 length equals 14 residues.

The chain is built from TRBV18 and TRBJ2-6, with D possibly TRBD1 on 6 matching bases. This CDR3 has 17 residues. Trimming stripped 6 bases from V and 4 bases from J, with 19 bases between. CDR1 KGHSH and CDR2 LQKENI come from the germline V gene. The DNA of the CDR3 is TGTGCCAGCTCTCGAAGACAAGGGACAACCGGGGCCAACGTCCTGACTTTC. Protein: CASSRRQGTTGANVLTF.

The genes are TRBV7-9 and TRBJ1-4, with unresolved D. Trimming cost V 5 bases and J 5 bases, with 6 bases left between them. Germline values: CDR1 SEHNR, CDR2 FQNEAQ (reference sequence). The CDR3 is made up of 12 amino acids. The CDR3 sequence: CASSLRNEKLFF. The CDR3 bases are TGTGCCAGCAGCCTGAGGAATGAAAAACTGTTTTTT.

V gene TRBV6-5 combines with J gene TRBJ2-7; the D gene is possibly TRBD1 (5 bases). Germline V gives CDR1 MNHEY, CDR2 SVGAGI. Deletions cut 6 bases from V and 4 bases from J, with 10 bases between. The CDR3 covers 12 residues. The DNA for the CDR3 is TGTGCCAGCAGCTTGCAGGGTTACGAGCAGTACTTC. Its protein product is CASSLQGYEQYF.

The genes are TRBV27 and TRBJ2-2; 7 bases line up with TRBD2. The V gene's germline CDR1 is MNHEY and CDR2 SMNVEV (reference sequence). The trim removed 0 bases at V and 3 bases at J, leaving 7 bases unmatched. CDR3 length equals 17 residues. The CDR3 loop is CASSLSSGGSYTGELFF. The CDR3 DNA sequence: TGTGCCAGCAGTTTATCGTCGGGGGGAAGTTACACCGGGGAGCTGTTTTTT.